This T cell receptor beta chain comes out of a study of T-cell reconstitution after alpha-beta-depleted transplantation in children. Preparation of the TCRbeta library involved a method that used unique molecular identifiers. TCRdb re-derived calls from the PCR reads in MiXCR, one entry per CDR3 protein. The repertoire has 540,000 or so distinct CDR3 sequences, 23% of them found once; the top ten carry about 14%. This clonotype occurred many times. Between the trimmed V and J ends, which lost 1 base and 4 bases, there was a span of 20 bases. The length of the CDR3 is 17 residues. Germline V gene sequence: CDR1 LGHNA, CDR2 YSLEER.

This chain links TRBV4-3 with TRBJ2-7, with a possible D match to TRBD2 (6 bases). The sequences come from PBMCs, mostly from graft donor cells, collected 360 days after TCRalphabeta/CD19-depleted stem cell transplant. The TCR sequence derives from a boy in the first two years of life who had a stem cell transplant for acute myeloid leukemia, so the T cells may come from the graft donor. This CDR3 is CASSQGREVASGYEQYF. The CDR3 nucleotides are TGCGCCAGCAGCCAAGGCAGGGAGGTGGCGAGTGGGTACGAGCAGTACTTC.